The entry below describes one T cell receptor beta chain. The record originates from a study of blood T cell repertoires in COVID-19. Study-wide background: Spain, Italy and the United States supplied samples that represented acute and convalescent COVID-19.

Germline loops: CDR1 SGHAT, CDR2 FQNNGV. The CDR3 extends over 17 amino acids. Trimming at V came to 0 bases and at J to 6 bases, leaving 7 bases not matched to a gene. Study processing details: How many nucleated cells were present was estimated from reference gene primer amplification. Generated by immunoSEQ multiplex PCR, the TCRdb table keeps only in-frame clones and is missing some. The D gene and trimming were derived from the DNA, and the V and J assignments and clone size from that table. The sample shows roughly 240,000 clones, 85% to 90% of them seen only once. V is TRBV11-2 and J is TRBJ2-1; 11 positions agree with TRBD2. The TCR comes from a young man with active or convalescent COVID-19. The sequenced material came from peripheral blood. CDR3 protein: CASSLDSGGALVNEQFF. CDR3 bases: TGTGCCAGCAGCTTAGATAGCGGGGGGGCCCTGGTCAATGAGCAGTTCTTC. Drawing the rest from reference TRBV11-2 and TRBJ2-1, the complete variable domain is EAGVAQSPRYKIIEKRQSVAFWCNPISGHATLYWYQQILGQGPKLLIQFQNNGVVDDSQLPKDRFSAERLKGVDSTLKIQPAKLEDSAVYLCASSLDSGGALVNEQFFGPGTRLTVL.